The T cell receptor beta chain under discussion was sequenced for a study of cytotoxic CD8 clonotypes in ibrutinib-treated CLL. Clones were read by immunoSEQ multiplex PCR, and TCRdb kept only the in-frame ones, dropping some. The sample consists of just under 70,000 clones, roughly two thirds of them appearing once. Trimming cost V 1 base and J 2 bases, with 8 bases left between them. In germline, CDR1 is KGHSH, CDR2 LQKENI. The CDR3 spans 15 residues. The chain uses TRBV18 and TRBJ2-2, with no clear D. The clonotype comes from a human donor with chronic lymphocytic leukemia. This sample comprised PBMCs, obtained after 12 months of ibrutinib treatment. In nucleotides, the CDR3 is TGTGCCAGCTCACCACGATCCAGAAACACCGGGGAGCTGTTTTTT. It encodes CASSPRSRNTGELFF.